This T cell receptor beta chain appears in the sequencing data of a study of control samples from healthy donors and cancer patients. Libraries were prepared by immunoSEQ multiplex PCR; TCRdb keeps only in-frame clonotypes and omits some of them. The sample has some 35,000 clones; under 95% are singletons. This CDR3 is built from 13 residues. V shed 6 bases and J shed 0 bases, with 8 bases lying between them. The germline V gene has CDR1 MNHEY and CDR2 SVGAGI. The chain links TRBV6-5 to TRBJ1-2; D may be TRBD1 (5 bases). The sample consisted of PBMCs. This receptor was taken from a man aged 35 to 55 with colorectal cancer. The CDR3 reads CASSKTANYGYTF. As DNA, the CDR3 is TGTGCCAGCAGCAAGACAGCTAACTATGGCTACACCTTC.